The T cell receptor beta chain under discussion was sequenced for a study of CD8+ T cells in alopecia areata (dated by TCRdb to 2016 to 2018). For the wider study: Treated patients were enrolled in an open-label pilot trial of oral tofacitinib at 5 to 10 mg twice daily for moderate-to-severe alopecia areata. Patients received tofacitinib for 6 to 18 months and were then followed off drug for 6 months to check for delayed response and recurrence. Disease severity in treated patients was measured with the SALT score, which quantifies the percentage of affected scalp surface area. The study used high-throughput TCRbeta sequencing to examine T cell clonal expansion in alopecia areata, in both the C3H/HeJ mouse model and human patients. In humans, TCRbeta sequencing was performed on scalp tissue and on sorted CD4+ and CD8+ peripheral blood T cells from healthy controls and from patients with patchy or totalis/universalis alopecia areata. Patients on tofacitinib were biopsied at baseline and after 4 and 24 weeks of treatment, and several of the patients also had a later scalp biopsy. Scalp clonality was compared across normal scalp (n=4), patchy alopecia areata scalp (n=8), and alopecia totalis/universalis scalp (n=8). RNA was extracted with the PAXgene miRNA kit for fixed scalp, the miRNeasy kit for PBMCs, and the RNeasy kit for mouse skin. immunoSEQ multiplex PCR using 35 Vbeta forward primers and 13 Jbeta reverse primers was used to amplify TCRbeta CDR3 regions.

From the germline V gene (reference sequence), CDR1 is LNHNV and CDR2 is YYDKDF. V and J lose 3 bases and 6 bases, and a span of 29 bases separates them. The CDR3 starts with the cysteine, ends with the phenylalanine, and has 19 residues. Only the CDR3 region is kept as DNA, spanning 57 bases read in frame from base 1. To note about this clone: The clone's antigen remains unknown. Base quality data are lacking; no much larger clone is found one base away.

What the treatment or condition label conveys for this sample: oral pan-JAK inhibitor, 5-10 mg twice daily. Lesional scalp punch biopsies and peripheral blood were collected from alopecia areata patients. PBMCs were isolated by density centrifugation and stained for CD3, CD4 and CD8, and CD4+ and CD8+ T cells were sorted on a FACSAria. Preparation of the library involved the immunoSEQ multiplex PCR assay. To provide template for TCR sequencing, every sample had RNA extracted and reverse transcribed into cDNA. First-strand cDNA was synthesized using SuperScript III with a 2:1 mix of oligo-dT and random hexamers. A synthetic immune receptor repertoire was used to assess amplification bias, and residual bias was removed computationally. The published analysis was carried out like this. After raw reads were preprocessed to remove errors, the CDR3 was defined following IMGT conventions as running from the conserved cysteine to phenylalanine. To get clonality, Shannon entropy was normalized by log2 of the number of productive unique TCRs and the result was subtracted from 1. Scalp TCRbeta sequences were cross-referenced with sorted blood CD4 and CD8 repertoires so that the CD4 or CD8 identity of scalp clones could be inferred. TCRdb mirrors the immuneACCESS table, restricted to in-frame sequences. Some clones are absent from its copies; in checked studies, under half trace to an unresolved V gene, and the reason for the others is unknown. The DNA gave D and trimming, while V, J and clone size come from that table. This sample has roughly 200,000 clones in its table, and roughly two fifths of those were observed once. 2.6% of the sample is taken by the ten largest.

Beyond this particular receptor, the publication reports: During tofacitinib treatment, many expanded lesional clones remained in scalp and blood, and this persistence may partly explain relapse after treatment is stopped. Shared TCR sequences between patients were less evident than in mice, which may be partly attributable to HLA diversity in the patient population. Compared with normal scalp, lesional scalp had higher clonality and more expanded CD8+ clones, particularly in alopecia totalis/universalis, a pattern that suggests antigenic drive. With tofacitinib, both scalp clonality and the number of expanded CD8+ clones among the top 100 scalp clones went down significantly. Unlike mouse skin, which is dominated by gammadelta T cells, normal human skin has resident alphabeta T cells that are also sequenced, and this complicates analysis of the scalp TCR repertoire. Because the treated cohort was small and had just a single nonresponder, larger studies are needed to establish links between baseline CD8+ expansion and response.

Sample: CD4+ T cells sorted from blood, taken at roughly week 36, from a patient treated with tofacitinib. This clonotype was sampled from a human donor with alopecia areata. The rearranged chain carries TRBV15 and TRBJ1-2; TRBD1 is a weak D gene call, 5 bases matching. The DNA sequence follows: TGTGCCACCAGCAGGCCCTCGTTTGCGCGGGACCCCTTTAGGGATGGCTACACCTTC. Its protein is CATSRPSFARDPFRDGYTF. With the rest looked up from the reference TRBV15 and TRBJ1-2 genes rather than sequenced, the full variable domain is DAMVIQNPRYQVTQFGKPVTLSCSQTLNHNVMYWYQQKSSQAPKLLFHYYDKDFNNEADTPDNFQSRRPNTSFCFLDIRSPGLGDTAMYLCATSRPSFARDPFRDGYTFGSGTRLTVV.